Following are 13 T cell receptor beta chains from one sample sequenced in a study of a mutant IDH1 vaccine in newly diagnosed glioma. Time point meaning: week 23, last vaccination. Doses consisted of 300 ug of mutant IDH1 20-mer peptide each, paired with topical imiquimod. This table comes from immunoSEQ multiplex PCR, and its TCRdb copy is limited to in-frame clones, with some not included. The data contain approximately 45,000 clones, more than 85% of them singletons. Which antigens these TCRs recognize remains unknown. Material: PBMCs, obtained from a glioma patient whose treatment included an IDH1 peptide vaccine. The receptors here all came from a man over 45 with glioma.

In nucleotides, the CDR3 is TGCGCCAGCAGCTTGGGCGGGACAGAAAATCAGCCCCAGCATTTT. This translates into CASSLGGTENQPQHF. This chain connects TRBV5-1 to TRBJ1-5; TRBD1 agrees at 7 bases. CDR1 is SGHRS and CDR2 is YFSETQ in the germline V gene. V dropped 0 bases and J dropped 4; count of bases not matched to a gene: 4. CDR3 length: 15 amino acids.

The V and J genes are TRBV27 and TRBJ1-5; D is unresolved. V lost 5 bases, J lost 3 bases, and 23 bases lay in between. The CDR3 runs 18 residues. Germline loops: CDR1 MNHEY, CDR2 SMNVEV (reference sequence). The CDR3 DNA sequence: TGTGCCAGCAGTCCATTGGCTATCGGCGCGGGCAACAATCAGCCCCAGCATTTT. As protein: CASSPLAIGAGNNQPQHF.

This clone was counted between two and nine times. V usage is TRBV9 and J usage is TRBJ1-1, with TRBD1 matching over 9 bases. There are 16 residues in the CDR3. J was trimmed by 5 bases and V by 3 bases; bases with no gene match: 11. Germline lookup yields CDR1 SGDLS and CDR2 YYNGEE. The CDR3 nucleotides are TGTGCCAGCAGCGCCGGGACAGGGTTGGGTAAGACTGAAGCTTTCTTT. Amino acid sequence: CASSAGTGLGKTEAFF.

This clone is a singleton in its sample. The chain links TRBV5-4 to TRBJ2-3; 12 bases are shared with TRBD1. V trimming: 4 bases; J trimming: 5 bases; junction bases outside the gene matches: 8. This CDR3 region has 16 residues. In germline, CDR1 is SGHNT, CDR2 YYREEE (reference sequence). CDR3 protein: CASSLVGTGGRDTQYF. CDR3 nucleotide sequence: TGTGCCAGCAGCCTTGTAGGGACAGGGGGCAGAGATACGCAGTATTTT.

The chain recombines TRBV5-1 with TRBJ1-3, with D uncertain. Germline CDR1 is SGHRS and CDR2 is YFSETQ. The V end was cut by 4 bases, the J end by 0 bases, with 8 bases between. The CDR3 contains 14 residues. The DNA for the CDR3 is TGCGCCAGCAGCGACACCACCTCTGGAAACACCATATATTTT. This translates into CASSDTTSGNTIYF.

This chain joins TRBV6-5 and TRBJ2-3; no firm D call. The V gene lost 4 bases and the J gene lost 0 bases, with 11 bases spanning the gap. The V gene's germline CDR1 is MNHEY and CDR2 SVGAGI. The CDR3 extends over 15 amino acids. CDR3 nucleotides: TGTGCCAGCAGTTTCTCCGGCGGAAGCACAGATACGCAGTATTTT. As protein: CASSFSGGSTDTQYF.

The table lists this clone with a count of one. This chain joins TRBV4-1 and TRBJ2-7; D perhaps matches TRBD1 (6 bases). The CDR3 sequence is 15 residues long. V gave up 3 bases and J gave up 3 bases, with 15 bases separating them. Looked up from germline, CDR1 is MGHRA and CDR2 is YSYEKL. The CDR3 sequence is CASSHPTTGNYEQYF. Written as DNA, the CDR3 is TGCGCCAGCAGCCATCCCACGACAGGAAACTACGAGCAGTACTTC.

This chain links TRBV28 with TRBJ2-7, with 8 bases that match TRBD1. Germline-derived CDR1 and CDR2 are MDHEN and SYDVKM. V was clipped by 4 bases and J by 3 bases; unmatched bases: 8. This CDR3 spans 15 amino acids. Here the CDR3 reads CASSSTGVTVYEQYF. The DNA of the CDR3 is TGTGCCAGCAGTTCGACAGGGGTGACCGTCTACGAGCAGTACTTC.

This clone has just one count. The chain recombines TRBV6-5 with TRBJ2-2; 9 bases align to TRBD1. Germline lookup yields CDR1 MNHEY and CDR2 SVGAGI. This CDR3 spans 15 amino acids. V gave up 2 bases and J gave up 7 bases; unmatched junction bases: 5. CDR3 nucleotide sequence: TGTGCCAGCAGTTACGGGACAGGGATTCACGGGGAGCTGTTTTTT. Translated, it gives CASSYGTGIHGELFF.

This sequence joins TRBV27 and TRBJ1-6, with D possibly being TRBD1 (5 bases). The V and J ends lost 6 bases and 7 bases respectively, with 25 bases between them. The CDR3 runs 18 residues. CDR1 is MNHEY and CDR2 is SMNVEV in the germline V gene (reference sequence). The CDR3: CASRPLDGGLDSNSPLHF. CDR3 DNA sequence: TGTGCCAGCAGACCCCTGGACGGGGGTTTAGATTCGAATTCACCCCTCCACTTT.

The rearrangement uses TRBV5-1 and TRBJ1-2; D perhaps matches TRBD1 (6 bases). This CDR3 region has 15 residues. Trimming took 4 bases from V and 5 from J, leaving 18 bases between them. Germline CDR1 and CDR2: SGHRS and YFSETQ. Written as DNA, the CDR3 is TGCGCCAGCAGCCATTACTCCCCGGGACAATATGGCTACACCTTC. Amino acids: CASSHYSPGQYGYTF.

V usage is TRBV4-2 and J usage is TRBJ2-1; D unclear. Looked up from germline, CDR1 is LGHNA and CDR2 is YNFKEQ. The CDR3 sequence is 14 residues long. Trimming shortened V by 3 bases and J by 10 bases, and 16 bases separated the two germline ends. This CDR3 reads CASSQGSRVGEQFF. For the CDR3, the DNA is TGTGCCAGCAGCCAGGGTTCCCGAGTGGGGGAGCAGTTCTTC.

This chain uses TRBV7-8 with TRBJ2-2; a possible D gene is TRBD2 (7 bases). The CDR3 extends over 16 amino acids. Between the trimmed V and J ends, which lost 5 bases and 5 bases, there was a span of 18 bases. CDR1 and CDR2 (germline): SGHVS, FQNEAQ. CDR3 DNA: TGTGCCAGCAGCCATTCTGGCGGGGGCGGGACCGGGGAGCTGTTTTTT. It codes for CASSHSGGGGTGELFF.